The 11 T cell receptor beta chains below all came from one sample that was sequenced in a study of T and B cells in COVID-19 patients. Multiplex PCR with BIOMED2 TRB-A/B primer pools amplified TRB rearrangements. TCRdb ran MiXCR on the multiplex PCR reads and lists one entry per CDR3 protein. The sample holds 7,000 to 10,000 distinct CDR3 sequences, approximately 30% seen once. From blood, roughly 220-550 ng of genomic DNA served as TRB template. Sample: blood. Receptors were obtained from a human donor with active COVID-19.

The chain is built from TRBV6-1 and TRBJ1-6, with 7 bases lining up with TRBD1. V was clipped by 2 bases and J by 10 bases; unmatched bases: 8. CDR3 length: 15 residues. Germline CDR1 reads MNHNS; CDR2 reads SASEGT. The CDR3, as DNA: TGTGCCAGCAGTGAAAGGGTACAGGGGAGCTCACCCCTCCACTTT. Amino acids: CASSERVQGSSPLHF.

This clonotype counts as medium-sized. V and J are TRBV6-4 and TRBJ2-2, with 7 bases that match TRBD1. Germline loops: CDR1 MRHNA, CDR2 SNTAGT. Germline trimming cut 4 bases from V and 4 bases from J; bases unmatched to any gene: 3. This CDR3 is built from 14 residues. As DNA, the CDR3 is TGTGCCAGCAGTGCCCGGGACAGCACCGGGGAGCTGTTTTTT. This encodes CASSARDSTGELFF.

V and J are TRBV6-5 and TRBJ1-3; D perhaps matches TRBD1 (6 bases). CDR3 length equals 15 residues. V lost 6 bases and J 4 bases, leaving 16 bases between the germline ends. Germline lookup yields CDR1 MNHEY and CDR2 SVGAGI. The CDR3 spells CASRDPGAGGNTIYF. Here the CDR3 DNA reads TGTGCCAGCAGGGACCCAGGGGCGGGAGGAAACACCATATATTTT.

This clonotype was recorded a few times. The rearrangement joins TRBV7-6 to TRBJ2-1, with D perhaps matching TRBD2 (6 bases). Germline V gives CDR1 SGHVS, CDR2 FNYEAQ. Deletions cut 9 bases from V and 2 bases from J, with 14 bases between. The CDR3 totals 14 residues. This CDR3 is CASSFSGTYNEQFF. The DNA for the CDR3 is TGTGCCAGTTCCTTTAGCGGCACCTACAATGAGCAGTTCTTC.

V usage is TRBV18 and J usage is TRBJ1-4, with 8 bases aligning to TRBD1. In germline, CDR1 is KGHSH, CDR2 LQKENI. Unmatched junction bases numbered 7, after V lost 1 base and J lost 3 bases. This CDR3 spans 17 amino acids. The CDR3 protein is CASSPRGQGFANEKLFF. CDR3 nucleotides: TGTGCCAGCTCACCACGAGGACAGGGCTTTGCTAATGAAAAACTGTTTTTT.

This rearrangement joins TRBV6-1 to TRBJ1-2; D gene unclear. The V and J ends lost 4 bases and 2 bases respectively, with 8 bases between them. Germline V gene sequence: CDR1 MNHNS, CDR2 SASEGT. The CDR3 contains 13 residues. The CDR3 loop is CASSGRPNYGYTF. CDR3 DNA sequence: TGTGCCAGCAGTGGACGGCCGAACTATGGCTACACCTTC.

The rearrangement joins TRBV14 to TRBJ1-3; D might be TRBD1 (5 bases). The germline V gene has CDR1 SGHDN and CDR2 FVKESK. This CDR3 has 15 amino acids. Trimming removed 5 bases from V and 0 bases from J, with 11 bases in between. In DNA form, the CDR3 reads TGTGCCAGCAGCGGGACGGTCTACTCTGGAAACACCATATATTTT. Its translation is CASSGTVYSGNTIYF.

The chain has TRBV13 and TRBJ2-3; 8 bases match TRBD2. V dropped 6 bases and J dropped 2; count of bases not matched to a gene: 19. The CDR3 totals 19 residues. Germline V gene lookup returns CDR1 PRHDT and CDR2 FYEKMQ (reference sequence). This CDR3 reads CASSYGGAGVGLPTDTQYF. The CDR3 DNA reads TGTGCCAGCAGTTACGGGGGAGCGGGGGTAGGCCTCCCCACAGATACGCAGTATTTT.

This clonotype was counted a few times. V gene TRBV12-3 or TRBV12-4 combines with J gene TRBJ1-1, with TRBD1 matching 12 bases. The CDR3 contains 16 residues. After removal of 4 bases from V and 7 bases from J, the junction contained 10 bases not matched to a gene. The CDR3 region has the DNA TGTGCCAGCAGTTACGGGACAGGGGGCAGTGGACGTGAAGCTTTCTTT. Translated: CASSYGTGGSGREAFF.

This clonotype rates as medium-sized (0.01 to 0.1%). V usage is TRBV27 and J usage is TRBJ2-2; 9 nucleotides match TRBD1. In germline, CDR1 is MNHEY, CDR2 SMNVEV (reference sequence). CDR3 length: 16 amino acids. The V segment lost 5 bases and the J segment 7 bases; nucleotides outside the gene matches: 11. This CDR3 reads CASSPSNRGRHGELFF. Written as DNA, the CDR3 is TGTGCCAGCAGTCCCTCAAACAGGGGGCGCCACGGGGAGCTGTTTTTT.

In its sample, this clonotype ranks as medium-sized. The chain has TRBV19 and TRBJ1-1, with D uncertain. The CDR3 has 14 residues. The germline V gene encodes CDR1 LNHDA and CDR2 SQIVND (reference sequence). The V gene lost 3 bases and the J gene lost 4 bases, with 12 bases spanning the gap. CDR3 sequence: CASSINSGITEAFF. DNA of the CDR3: TGTGCCAGTAGTATTAATTCTGGGATCACTGAAGCTTTCTTT.